This T cell receptor (beta chain) was captured by sequencing in a study of blood T cell repertoires in COVID-19. Here immunoSEQ multiplex PCR was the method, and the copy in TCRdb shows in-frame clones only, minus some. The data hold 150,000 to 200,000 clones, with roughly 86% observed a single time. The V end was cut by 1 base, the J end by 7 bases, with 11 bases between. Germline assignment: CDR1 MNHEY and CDR2 SMNVEV (reference sequence). This CDR3 is built from 14 residues. Sequencing was done on a sample of peripheral blood. This sequence originates from a middle-aged man with active or convalescent COVID-19. The chain is built from TRBV27 and TRBJ2-1, with a weak D call TRBD2 (5 bases). This CDR3 reads CASSLFASHNEQFF. The CDR3 bases are TGTGCCAGCAGTTTATTCGCTAGCCATAATGAGCAGTTCTTC.